These 15 T cell receptor beta chains were all obtained from the same sample, sequenced in a study of cytomegalovirus exposure and HLA in healthy donors. Primers included in the PCR were 60 Vbeta and 13 Jbeta primers. TCRdb's table, derived via immunoSEQ multiplex PCR, lists solely in-frame clones and lacks some. The sample lists some 90,000 clones, around 80% seen once, with around 1.5% in the top ten. The sample consisted of PBMCs. The receptors shown here come from a man between 40 and 49 years old in good health and CMV-seronegative.

This clone was seen a handful of times. The CDR3 nucleotides read TGTGCCAGTAGTATGTTACAGGGGGCTGCTTTCTTT. Its translation is CASSMLQGAAFF. The rearrangement uses TRBV19 and TRBJ1-1; 9 bases align to TRBD1. Germline trimming cut 3 bases from V and 11 bases from J; bases unmatched to any gene: 4. The CDR3 is made up of 12 amino acids. Germline CDR1 and CDR2: LNHDA and SQIVND (reference sequence). The full variable domain, in which reference TRBV19 and TRBJ1-1 provide the parts outside the CDR3, is DGGITQSPKYLFRKEGQNVTLSCEQNLNHDAMYWYRQDPGQGLRLIYYSQIVNDFQKGDIAEGYSVSREKKESFPLTVTSAQKNPTAFYLCASSMLQGAAFFGQGTRLTVV.

This chain joins TRBV19 and TRBJ1-5; 8 bases are shared with TRBD1. The CDR3 sequence is 16 residues long. Germline CDR1 is LNHDA and CDR2 is SQIVND (reference sequence). Trimming at V came to 4 bases and at J to 4 bases, leaving 9 bases not matched to a gene. CDR3 loop: CASSTRDRRMNQPQHF. CDR3 DNA sequence: TGTGCCAGTAGTACCCGGGACAGGAGAATGAATCAGCCCCAGCATTTT.

The J gene is TRBJ2-2, the V gene TRBV19; 9 bases agree with TRBD1. The germline gives CDR1 LNHDA, CDR2 SQIVND (reference sequence). V lost 6 bases and J lost 5; bases outside the gene matches: 4. The CDR3 consists of 14 residues. CDR3 nucleotide sequence: TGTGCCAGTAGCCTCGGGACAGGGACCGGGGAGCTGTTTTTT. Its translation: CASSLGTGTGELFF.

The V call is TRBV5-1, the J call TRBJ1-1, with 7 bases fitting TRBD1. Germline V gene data show CDR1 as SGHRS and CDR2 as YFSETQ. This CDR3 spans 14 amino acids. V trimming: 4 bases; J trimming: 5 bases; junction bases outside the gene matches: 8. The CDR3 protein is CASSNTGVETEAFF. The CDR3 DNA reads as TGCGCCAGCAGCAACACAGGGGTCGAAACTGAAGCTTTCTTT.

This clone has a single count. The CDR3 DNA sequence: TGTGCCAGCGGGGACAGGGCTTCACCCCTCCACTTT. Amino acid sequence: CASGDRASPLHF. The rearrangement joins TRBV7-9 to TRBJ1-6; 9 positions match TRBD1. This CDR3 contains 12 residues. The ends lost 8 bases at V and 9 bases at J; junction bases unmatched: 2. Germline CDR1 SEHNR, CDR2 FQNEAQ (reference sequence).

This rearrangement joins TRBV7-9 to TRBJ1-5, with D possibly being TRBD1 (5 bases). The germline V gene has CDR1 SEHNR and CDR2 FQNEAQ (reference sequence). The CDR3 has 17 amino acids. The germline V and J ends were trimmed by 4 bases and 5 bases, with 21 bases remaining between them. The CDR3 protein is CASSYGRVGTLDQPQHF. For the CDR3, the DNA is TGTGCCAGCAGCTATGGCAGGGTAGGCACTTTAGATCAGCCCCAGCATTTT. The full variable domain, with the rest looked up from reference TRBV7-9 and TRBJ1-5, is DTGVSQNPRHKITKRGQNVTFRCDPISEHNRLYWYRQTLGQGPEFLTYFQNEAQLEKSRLLSDRFSAERPKGSFSTLEIQRTEQGDSAMYLCASSYGRVGTLDQPQHFGDGTRLSIL.

This chain connects TRBV11-3 to TRBJ2-2; TRBD2 is a possible D gene (6 bases). The germline gives CDR1 SGHNT, CDR2 YENEEA. Trimming removed 4 bases from V and 7 bases from J, with 16 bases in between. The length of the CDR3 is 15 residues. For the CDR3, the DNA is TGTGCCAGCAGCTCTGGGGGGAGTTTCGGCGGGGAGCTGTTTTTT. Its translation is CASSSGGSFGGELFF.

The rearrangement links TRBV7-9 to TRBJ1-5; 8 bases align to TRBD1. With V trimmed by 5 bases and J by 4 bases, 1 base remained unmatched. The CDR3 is made up of 13 amino acids. CDR1 is SEHNR, CDR2 FQNEAQ, per germline (reference sequence). The CDR3 loop is CASSRQGNQPQHF. DNA for the CDR3: TGTGCCAGCAGCCGACAGGGGAATCAGCCCCAGCATTTT.

The genes are TRBV2 and TRBJ1-1; TRBD1 might be the D (6 bases). Looked up from germline, CDR1 is SNHLY and CDR2 is FYNNEI. The CDR3 covers 14 residues. V lost 6 bases and J 0 bases, leaving 11 bases between the germline ends. CDR3 bases: TGTGCCAGCAGCGAGGACAGTCTGAACACTGAAGCTTTCTTT. Translating it yields CASSEDSLNTEAFF.

V gene TRBV12-2 combines with J gene TRBJ2-7; TRBD2 was called by the table and not checked on the DNA. TRBV12-2 is flagged as a pseudogene. CDR3 size: 13 residues. The CDR3 bases are TGTGCAAGTCGCGGACTAGCGGGCCACGAGCAGTACTTC. It codes for CASRGLAGHEQYF.

The chain recombines TRBV11-1 with TRBJ1-1, with TRBD1 as a possible D gene (6 bases). The length of the CDR3 is 16 residues. Germline CDR1 SGHAT, CDR2 FQDESV (reference sequence). Trimming took off 0 bases at V and 3 bases at J, with 14 bases between the two ends. The CDR3: CASSLATSRGYTEAFF. The CDR3 region has the DNA TGTGCCAGCAGCTTAGCCACCAGCAGGGGATACACTGAAGCTTTCTTT.

The V gene is TRBV5-6, the J gene TRBJ2-7; tentative D call: TRBD1 (7 bases). Trimming pared 2 bases from V and 4 bases from J, leaving 16 bases between. Germline V gives CDR1 SGHDT, CDR2 YYEEEE. This CDR3 contains 15 residues. The CDR3 region has the DNA TGTGCCAGCAGCTTAGACTCGACAGGGAGGTACGAGCAGTACTTC. As protein: CASSLDSTGRYEQYF.

V gene TRBV7-9 combines with J gene TRBJ1-1; maybe TRBD1 (6 bases). Germline CDR1 is SEHNR and CDR2 is FQNEAQ (reference sequence). The CDR3 contains 13 residues. Trimming left V 5 bases short and J 2 bases short, with 9 bases between. The CDR3 loop is CASSPTGNTEAFF. The CDR3 coding sequence is TGTGCCAGCAGCCCGACAGGTAACACTGAAGCTTTCTTT.

The CDR3 DNA is TGTGCCAGCTCAGGTCGGTCCTATAATTCACCCCTCCACTTT. Encoded protein: CASSGRSYNSPLHF. The rearrangement joins TRBV27 to TRBJ1-6, with D unclear. Germline V lookup: CDR1 MNHEY, CDR2 SMNVEV (reference sequence). Trimming cost V 8 bases and J 1 base, with 9 bases left between them. The CDR3 extends over 14 amino acids.

The gene calls are TRBV7-9 and TRBJ1-1; 11 nucleotides line up with TRBD1. The CDR3 has 17 residues. From germline, CDR1 is SEHNR and CDR2 FQNEAQ (reference sequence). J was trimmed by 5 bases and V by 2 bases; bases with no gene match: 10. The DNA for the CDR3 is TGTGCCAGCAGCTTAAGAGGACAGGGGGCTGTTGGAACTGAAGCTTTCTTT. Its translation: CASSLRGQGAVGTEAFF.